This is a list of T cell receptor beta chains from one sample in a study of early T cells in non-severe SARS-CoV-2 infection. TCRdb re-called the 5' RACE reads with MiXCR, one entry per CDR3 protein. The table records fewer than 85,000 distinct CDR3 sequences, roughly an eighth of them present only once. Input material: whole blood. These receptors were obtained from an adult who was a healthcare worker with PCR-confirmed SARS-CoV-2 infection or an uninfected control (not recorded which). Both conserved end residues are part of each CDR3. The D gene is left open where the match is weak. Only some rows state a clone size, as once, few, many or a class for expanded clones.

.,TRBJ1-3,.,TRBV3-1,TGTGCCAGCAGCCAAGGGCTGGGGGGAGGAAACACCATATATTTT,CASSQGLGGGNTIYF
few,TRBJ1-3,.,TRBV18,TGTGCCAGCTCCCCCGGGTCTGAAAGCCTAAACACCATATATTTT,CASSPGSESLNTIYF
.,TRBJ2-7,.,TRBV29-1,TGCAGCGTTGAAGGCAACAGGGGAGGGGAGCAGTACTTC,CSVEGNRGGEQYF
many,TRBJ1-1,.,TRBV13,TGTGCCAGCAGTTTCATGAACACTGAAGCTTTCTTT,CASSFMNTEAFF
many,TRBJ2-5,TRBD2,TRBV18,TGTGCCAGCTCACCTCCGACTAGCTTGGAGACCCAGTACTTC,CASSPPTSLETQYF
many,TRBJ1-1,.,TRBV7-9,TGTGCCAGCAGCTTAGTTCCTGAAGCTTTCTTT,CASSLVPEAFF
many,TRBJ2-3,.,TRBV2,TGTGCCAGCAGTTTTCATGACAGGAGAGATACGCAGTATTTT,CASSFHDRRDTQYF
.,TRBJ2-3,.,TRBV20-1,TGCAGTGCTAAAGGGGCCCGGGCCCCAGATACGCAGTATTTT,CSAKGARAPDTQYF
.,TRBJ2-2,TRBD1,TRBV10-2,TGCGCCGGAAGGGGGCCCGGGGAGCTGTTTTTT,CAGRGPGELFF
many,TRBJ2-7,.,TRBV29-1,TGCAGCGTTGAAGATCTTGAGGGGCGGGCCTACGAGCAGTACTTC,CSVEDLEGRAYEQYF
.,TRBJ1-3,.,TRBV9,TGTGCCAGCAGCTCTACTCCCACTGGGGGAAACACCATATATTTT,CASSSTPTGGNTIYF
.,TRBJ2-3,.,TRBV7-9,TGTGCCAGCAGCTTGGCGGGGGCAACGTCAGATACGCAGTATTTT,CASSLAGATSDTQYF
many,TRBJ2-3,.,TRBV5-1,TGCGCCAGCAGCTTGGCTAATGACGGGAGAGGAGATACGCAGTATTTT,CASSLANDGRGDTQYF
many,TRBJ1-1,.,TRBV9,TGTGCCAGCAGCCAAGTGGGGGACCCTGAAGCTTTCTTT,CASSQVGDPEAFF
many,TRBJ1-5,TRBD1,TRBV5-1,TGCGCCAGCAGCTTGAGGGGACAGGCCAATCAGCCCCAGCATTTT,CASSLRGQANQPQHF
few,TRBJ2-3,TRBD2,TRBV7-2,TGTGCCAGCAGCTTAGGTAGCGGGGTAACAGATACGCAGTATTTT,CASSLGSGVTDTQYF
few,TRBJ2-3,TRBD1,TRBV11-2,TGTGCCAGCAGCCCCTGGGACAGTCCTATCGGGGATACGCAGTATTTT,CASSPWDSPIGDTQYF
many,TRBJ2-1,TRBD2,TRBV7-2,TGTGCCAGCAGCTCCCTGGGGACTAGGGACAATGAGCAGTTCTTC,CASSSLGTRDNEQFF
.,TRBJ2-3,TRBD2,TRBV29-1,TGCAGCGTGAGACGACTAGCGGGGGCCACAGATACGCAGTATTTT,CSVRRLAGATDTQYF
.,TRBJ2-5,.,TRBV12-3/TRBV12-4,TGTGCCAGCAGTCAAGGGTTTGGGGGGGAGACCCAGTACTTC,CASSQGFGGETQYF
many,TRBJ2-1,TRBD2,TRBV2,TGTGCCAGCAGCCGGGAGGTAGCGGGGGGCCTCTTC,CASSREVAGGLF
.,TRBJ2-7,.,TRBV3-1,TGTGCCAGCAGCCAAGGGACCGAGCAGTACTTC,CASSQGTEQYF
.,TRBJ2-1,.,TRBV18,TGTGCCAGCTCCTTATCGGCAGGGGCCTACAATGAGCAGTTCTTC,CASSLSAGAYNEQFF
.,TRBJ1-2,.,TRBV5-1,TGCGCCAGCAGCCGTGGACAGTCTACTAACTATGGCTACACCTTC,CASSRGQSTNYGYTF
few,TRBJ2-4,.,TRBV29-1,TGCAGCGTTGGAGACGGGATGGGAAACATTCAGTACTTC,CSVGDGMGNIQYF
many,TRBJ2-1,TRBD2,TRBV7-2,TGTGCCAGCAGCCCCCGGACTAGCGGGGGGGACTCCTACAATGAGCAGTTCTTC,CASSPRTSGGDSYNEQFF
many,TRBJ2-4,.,TRBV7-9,TGTGCCAGCAGCTCCCTGGACCTTGCAAAAAACATTCAGTACTTC,CASSSLDLAKNIQYF
few,TRBJ2-1,.,TRBV11-3,TGTGCCAGCAGCTTAGATGGGGCGAATGAGCAGTTCTTC,CASSLDGANEQFF
.,TRBJ2-2,.,TRBV30,TGTGCCCGGACCCGGACCACCGGGGAGCTGTTTTTT,CARTRTTGELFF
few,TRBJ1-1,.,TRBV7-9,TGTGCCAGCAGCTTAGCTGGTCCGGGGTTCACTGAAGCTTTCTTT,CASSLAGPGFTEAFF
.,TRBJ1-6,.,TRBV10-3,TGTGCCATCAGTGAGCAGGCAAAGCATAATTCACCCCTCCACTTT,CAISEQAKHNSPLHF
.,TRBJ1-1,TRBD1,TRBV7-3,TGTGCCAGCAGCTTAAACCCGGGCAGGGGGGACGAAGCTTTCTTT,CASSLNPGRGDEAFF
few,TRBJ2-7,TRBD1,TRBV5-4,TGTGCCAGCAGCTTAATCGTGGGACAGGGTTCCCCCTACGAGCAGTACTTC,CASSLIVGQGSPYEQYF
many,TRBJ1-5,.,TRBV6-5,TGTGCCAGCACGGGCGGGCACGGTCAGCCCCAGCATTTT,CASTGGHGQPQHF
few,TRBJ2-3,TRBD2,TRBV7-9,TGTGCCAGCAGCTACCGGACTAGCGGTTACACAGATACGCAGTATTTT,CASSYRTSGYTDTQYF
few,TRBJ2-7,.,TRBV13,TGTGCCAGCAGCTTACGTAACGAGCAGTACTTC,CASSLRNEQYF
few,TRBJ1-4,.,TRBV5-6,TGTGCCAGCAGCTTGGGGCAGGGCGCAGCGGGTAATGAAAAACTGTTTTTT,CASSLGQGAAGNEKLFF
.,TRBJ2-3,.,TRBV20-1,TGCAGTGCTAGAGATCGTAGGGGCCCAGATACGCAGTATTTT,CSARDRRGPDTQYF
.,TRBJ2-7,TRBD1,TRBV5-1,TGCGCCAGCGGGACAGGACTCTCCTACGAGCAGTACTTC,CASGTGLSYEQYF
.,TRBJ1-2,.,TRBV5-4,TGTGCCAGCAGGGGAGTTGGGGGTGACAACTCCTATGGCTACACCTTC,CASRGVGGDNSYGYTF
few,TRBJ2-7,TRBD2,TRBV6-2/TRBV6-3,TGTGCCAGCAGTTACTCGAGGACTAGCGGCTACGAGCAGTACTTC,CASSYSRTSGYEQYF
.,TRBJ2-3,TRBD2,TRBV12-3/TRBV12-4,TGTGCCAGCAGCCGCGGACTAGCGGGGAGCACAGATACGCAGTATTTT,CASSRGLAGSTDTQYF
few,TRBJ2-7,.,TRBV15,TGTGCCACCAGCAGAGATCCCAGGGGCATCTACGAGCAGTACTTC,CATSRDPRGIYEQYF
many,TRBJ1-2,.,TRBV29-1,TGCAGCGTTGAGCCAGAGTATAGGGGCTACACCTTC,CSVEPEYRGYTF
many,TRBJ2-3,TRBD2,TRBV6-2/TRBV6-3,TGTGCCAGCAGACGGCCTAGCGGGGGGGGTGCAGATACGCAGTATTTT,CASRRPSGGGADTQYF
.,TRBJ2-1,TRBD1,TRBV6-2/TRBV6-3,TGTGCCAGCAGCCCGGACAGGGGCCCCGAAAATGAGCAGTTCTTC,CASSPDRGPENEQFF
.,TRBJ2-7,TRBD1,TRBV29-1,TGCAGCGCCGGACAGGGGGCGACGTACGAGCAGTACTTC,CSAGQGATYEQYF
few,TRBJ2-3,TRBD2,TRBV5-6,TGTGCCAGCAGCTTATTACGACTAGCGGGGGGGATAGATACGCAGTATTTT,CASSLLRLAGGIDTQYF
few,TRBJ2-3,.,TRBV9,TGTGCCAGCAGTCAGGGTTTGGGGAGCACAGATACGCAGTATTTT,CASSQGLGSTDTQYF
.,TRBJ2-3,TRBD1,TRBV24-1,TGTGCCACCAGTGATTCCAAGGGGGCGGCGGGCACAGATACGCAGTATTTT,CATSDSKGAAGTDTQYF
many,TRBJ2-3,.,TRBV5-1,TGCGCCAGCAGTCAGTGGGTTCGTGGCGGCGATACGCAGTATTTT,CASSQWVRGGDTQYF
.,TRBJ2-1,TRBD2,TRBV20-1,TGCAGTGCTGAATTCCTAGCGGGGGGGTACAATGAGCAGTTCTTC,CSAEFLAGGYNEQFF
.,TRBJ2-1,TRBD2,TRBV27,TGTGCCACCCATACTAGCGGGGGCTACAATGAGCAGTTCTTC,CATHTSGGYNEQFF
few,TRBJ2-7,TRBD1,TRBV3-1,TGTGCCAGCAGCCAACCTCGGGACAGCGCCTACGAGCAGTACTTC,CASSQPRDSAYEQYF
many,TRBJ1-2,.,TRBV5-4,TGTGCCAGCAGCCCCCTATCTACGGGGCGCGGTAGCTATGGCTACACCTTC,CASSPLSTGRGSYGYTF
.,TRBJ1-6,TRBD1,TRBV6-6,TGTGCCAGCAGTCCGGGACAGGGAAGTTCACCCCTCCACTTT,CASSPGQGSSPLHF
many,TRBJ2-3,.,TRBV6-1,TGTGCCAGCAGGGGACTGAGCGCACGCACAGATACGCAGTATTTT,CASRGLSARTDTQYF
.,TRBJ2-1,.,TRBV7-8,TGTGCCAGCAGCACCCGTCCCGAGGGGGGCCAGTACAATGAGCAGTTCTTC,CASSTRPEGGQYNEQFF
.,TRBJ2-7,TRBD1,TRBV20-1,TGCAGTGCTAGGACAGGGGGCGCAGTCTACGAGCAGTACTTC,CSARTGGAVYEQYF